This note documents a single TCR beta chain sequence. The target antigen is unknown. TCRdb itself ran the reads through MiXCR, one entry per CDR3 protein. The table records fewer than 1,000,000 distinct CDR3 sequences, about a third of them present only once. This CDR3 is built from 13 residues. Trimming removed 5 bases from V and 3 bases from J, with 10 bases in between. CDR1 is MNHEY, CDR2 SMNVEV, per germline (reference sequence). The data are from a study of T cell repertoires in cytomegalovirus infection. Across the study: Alongside well-studied HLA-B-restricted CMV epitopes, recently identified HLA-C-restricted CMV epitopes were also used. Study-wide results and limits: Clonotypes of TCR beta that were HLA-C-restricted and CMV-specific dominated the ex vivo response.

Sequencing was performed on cultured CD8+ T cells from PBMCs, taken from culture after CMV antigen stimulation. The receptor comes from a human donor in good health (CMV status not recorded). Some clones in this sample may be carry-over from other donors' samples. This chain uses TRBV27 with TRBJ1-2; D call uncertain. In DNA, the CDR3 is TGTGCCAGCAGTCTGACGGAACACTATGGCTACACCTTC. Residues: CASSLTEHYGYTF.